This passage covers 20 T cell receptor beta chains from one sample sequenced in a study of Graves' ophthalmopathy and Graves' hyperthyroidism. RNA transcripts were the template, and TCR beta CDR3 regions were amplified from them. First-round RT-PCR with HTBI primers preceded a second-round multiplex PCR. TCRdb reprocessed the multiplex PCR reads via MiXCR and lists one record per CDR3 protein. The data hold some 250,000 distinct CDR3 sequences, with around 50% observed a single time. Source material: peripheral blood. These receptors were collected from an adult man with Graves' ophthalmopathy.

The V and J genes are TRBV24-1 and TRBJ1-1; D may be TRBD1 (5 bases). The CDR3 spans 15 residues. Trimming took 4 bases from V and 1 from J, leaving 12 bases between them. Germline CDR1 reads KGHDR; CDR2 reads SFDVKD. CDR3 amino acids: CATSDPGRGNTEAFF. The CDR3 DNA sequence: TGTGCCACCAGTGACCCGGGACGGGGGAACACTGAAGCTTTCTTT.

This clonotype was seen a handful of times. The rearrangement joins TRBV9 to TRBJ2-7, with D possibly called TRBD1 or TRBD2 (6 bases each). CDR3 size: 14 residues. The V gene's germline CDR1 is SGDLS and CDR2 YYNGEE. V lost 4 bases to trimming and J lost 7 bases, with 18 bases between them. The CDR3 loop reads CASSSRDIAGEQYF. DNA for the CDR3: TGTGCCAGCAGCTCTCGGGACATCGCGGGGGAGCAGTACTTC. Variable domain in full (rest from reference TRBV9 and TRBJ2-7): DSGVTQTPKHLITATGQRVTLRCSPRSGDLSVYWYQQSLDQGLQFLIQYYNGEERAKGNILERFSAQQFPDLHSELNLSSLELGDSALYFCASSSRDIAGEQYFGPGTRLTVT.

This clonotype was picked up a small number of times. This chain uses TRBV10-3 with TRBJ2-7; D assignment may be TRBD1 or TRBD2 (5 bases each). Germline values: CDR1 ENHRY, CDR2 SYGVKD. The CDR3 is made up of 14 amino acids. The ends were cut back, 6 bases at V and 0 bases at J, with 12 bases in the middle. CDR3 nucleotides: TGTGCCATCAGAACAGGACTCAGCTCCTACGAGCAGTACTTC. Amino acid sequence: CAIRTGLSSYEQYF.

The rearrangement links TRBV27 to TRBJ1-2, with no clear D. V gave up 9 bases and J gave up 1 base, with 12 bases separating them. The CDR3 spans 13 residues. The germline CDR1 and CDR2 sequences are MNHEY and SMNVEV (reference sequence). The CDR3 loop reads CASRPSLNYGYTF. The CDR3 bases are TGTGCCAGTAGGCCATCCCTTAACTATGGCTACACCTTC.

This chain joins TRBV10-3 and TRBJ2-7; D is undetermined. Germline-derived CDR1 and CDR2 are ENHRY and SYGVKD. V was trimmed by 3 bases and J by 7 bases, leaving 13 bases between them. The CDR3 length is 13 residues. The CDR3 is CAISDISVNEQYF. In DNA, the CDR3 is TGTGCCATCAGTGACATATCCGTCAATGAGCAGTACTTC.

In this sample, this clonotype turned up once. J is TRBJ1-2 and V is TRBV3-1, with 7 bases matching TRBD1. Unmatched junction bases numbered 9, after V lost 6 bases and J lost 2 bases. Germline lookup yields CDR1 LGHDT and CDR2 YNNKEL (reference sequence). There are 15 residues in the CDR3. This chain's CDR3 is CASSQTGSRNYGYTF. DNA of the CDR3: TGTGCCAGCAGTCAGACAGGGAGTAGGAACTATGGCTACACCTTC.

As regards this clonotype: The junction shows a germline mismatch at one end, possibly a read error. The genes are TRBV10-3 and TRBJ2-2, with 12 nucleotides matching TRBD2. Germline V gene sequence: CDR1 ENHRY, CDR2 SYGVKD. There are 16 residues in the CDR3. The CDR3 region is CASSRASGRDAGELFF. Written as DNA, the CDR3 is TGTGCCAGCAGTCGAGCTAGCGGGAGGGACGCCGGGGAGCTGTTTTTT.

Only a few counts were recorded for this clonotype. The chain carries TRBV29-1 and TRBJ2-2; TRBD1 matches 9 bases. Germline CDR1 and CDR2: SQVTM and ANQGSEA. The V segment lost 6 bases and the J segment 4 bases; nucleotides outside the gene matches: 9. This CDR3 region has 15 residues. CDR3 coding DNA: TGCAGCGTGTGGTCGGGACAGGGCCCCACCGGGGAGCTGTTTTTT. Translation: CSVWSGQGPTGELFF.

V gene TRBV24-1 combines with J gene TRBJ2-2, with 8 positions matching TRBD1. The CDR3 loop spans 17 amino acids. After removal of 4 bases from V and 4 bases from J, the junction contained 10 bases not matched to a gene. Germline V gene sequence: CDR1 KGHDR, CDR2 SFDVKD. DNA of the CDR3: TGTGCCACCAGTGAAAGTACCCCGGGACAGGCCACCGGGGAGCTGTTTTTT. Translated: CATSESTPGQATGELFF.

This chain links TRBV29-1 with TRBJ1-1; D gene uncertain. The CDR3 extends over 12 amino acids. CDR1 SQVTM and CDR2 ANQGSEA come from the germline V gene. The V end lost 4 bases, the J end lost 3 bases, and 9 bases lay between the germline ends. CDR3 in amino acids: CSVVPQDTEAFF. The CDR3 coding sequence is TGCAGCGTTGTACCCCAGGACACTGAAGCTTTCTTT.

The chain combines TRBV20-1 with TRBJ1-1; TRBD1 might be the D (6 bases). V was shortened by 4 bases and J by 1 base, with 10 bases between the two germline ends. This CDR3 has 13 amino acids. Looked up from germline, CDR1 is DFQATT and CDR2 is SNEGSKA (reference sequence). The CDR3 nucleotides are TGCAGTGCTAACGAGGGGGGGAACACTGAAGCTTTCTTT. Amino acids: CSANEGGNTEAFF.

The chain joins TRBV6-6 to TRBJ2-2; tentative D call: TRBD2 (5 bases). The V gene lost 0 bases and the J gene lost 1 base, with 12 bases spanning the gap. The CDR3 has 17 amino acids. Germline CDR1 is MNHNY and CDR2 is SVGAGI (reference sequence). In nucleotides, the CDR3 is TGTGCCAGCAGTTACTCGTCCAGCGGAAGGAACACCGGGGAGCTGTTTTTT. It is translated as CASSYSSSGRNTGELFF.

A few counts support this clonotype. This chain connects TRBV10-3 to TRBJ2-2, with D unresolved. Germline V CDR1 and CDR2: ENHRY, SYGVKD. The V end lost 7 bases, the J end lost 0 bases, and 12 bases lay between the germline ends. This CDR3 spans 15 amino acids. CDR3 sequence (DNA): TGTGCCATCACTATGACACTCACGAACACCGGGGAGCTGTTTTTT. It encodes CAITMTLTNTGELFF.

The CDR3 loop reads CASSFTGIRAGANVLTF. The CDR3 nucleotides are TGTGCCAGCAGTTTCACAGGGATCAGAGCGGGGGCCAACGTCCTGACTTTC. The chain links TRBV12-3 or TRBV12-4 to TRBJ2-6, with a possible D match to TRBD1 (6 bases). This CDR3 has 17 amino acids. Trimming pared 3 bases from V and 4 bases from J, leaving 16 bases between.

The chain combines TRBV10-3 with TRBJ1-4; D remains unclear. V dropped 2 bases and J dropped 6 bases, with 10 bases sitting between them. CDR3 length: 14 residues. Per germline, CDR1 ENHRY and CDR2 SYGVKD. The chain's CDR3 is CAISEGNEYEKLFF. The CDR3 region has the DNA TGTGCCATCAGTGAGGGAAACGAGTATGAAAAACTGTTTTTT.

In its sample, this clonotype was seen a few times. The V and J genes are TRBV5-6 and TRBJ1-2; D is unresolved. Looked up from germline, CDR1 is SGHDT and CDR2 is YYEEEE. Trimming left V 0 bases short and J 5 bases short, with 11 bases between. This CDR3 region has 14 residues. The CDR3 bases are TGTGCCAGCAGCTTGGGATCCGCGTTTTATGGCTACACCTTC. This codes for CASSLGSAFYGYTF.

This clonotype was found a few times. V gene TRBV10-1 combines with J gene TRBJ2-7, with D maybe TRBD2 (5 bases). This CDR3 spans 14 amino acids. V shed 0 bases and J shed 4 bases, with 10 bases lying between them. Germline V gene data show CDR1 as WNHNN and CDR2 as SYGVQD (reference sequence). The CDR3 sequence is CASSESLSEYEQYF. CDR3 nucleotide sequence: TGCGCCAGCAGTGAGTCGCTTAGCGAGTACGAGCAGTACTTC.

The CDR3 reads CASSPAGASYEQYF. CDR3 bases: TGTGCCAGCAGTCCAGCTGGGGCCTCCTACGAGCAGTACTTC. The chain couples TRBV2 to TRBJ2-7; D may be TRBD1 (5 bases). The germline gives CDR1 SNHLY, CDR2 FYNNEI. Between the trimmed V and J ends, which lost 5 bases and 0 bases, there was a span of 11 bases. This CDR3 has 14 residues.

As regards this clonotype: At one boundary the junction diverges from the germline segment, which might be a read error. The chain carries TRBV10-2 and TRBJ2-7; D is ambiguous. Germline V CDR1 and CDR2: WSHSY, SAAADI. The CDR3 extends over 12 amino acids. The CDR3 region is CASSEMRYEQYF. DNA of the CDR3: TGTGCCAGCAGTGAAATGCGGTACGAGCAGTACTTC.

This clonotype was counted a few times. This sequence joins TRBV10-3 and TRBJ1-1, with TRBD1 as a possible D gene (5 bases). CDR3 length: 16 amino acids. The V gene lost 3 bases and the J gene lost 1 base, with 15 bases spanning the gap. CDR1 is ENHRY, CDR2 SYGVKD, per germline. CDR3 nucleotides: TGTGCCATCAGTGACCCGGTCCGGGGCGCGAACACTGAAGCTTTCTTT. This sequence encodes CAISDPVRGANTEAFF.